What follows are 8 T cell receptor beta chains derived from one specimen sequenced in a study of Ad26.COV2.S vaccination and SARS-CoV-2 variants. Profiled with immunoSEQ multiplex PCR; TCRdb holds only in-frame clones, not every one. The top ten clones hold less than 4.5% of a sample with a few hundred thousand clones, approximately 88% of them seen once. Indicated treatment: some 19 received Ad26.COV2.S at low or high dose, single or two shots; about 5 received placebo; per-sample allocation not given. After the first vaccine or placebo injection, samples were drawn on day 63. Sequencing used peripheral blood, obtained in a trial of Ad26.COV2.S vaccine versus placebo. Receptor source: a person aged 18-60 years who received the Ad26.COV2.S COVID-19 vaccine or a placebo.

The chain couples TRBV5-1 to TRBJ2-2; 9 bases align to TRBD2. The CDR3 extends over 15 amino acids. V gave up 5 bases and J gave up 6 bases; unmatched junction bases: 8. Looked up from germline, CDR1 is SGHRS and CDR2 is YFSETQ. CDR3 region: CASRSRTSAAGELFF. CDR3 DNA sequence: TGCGCCAGCAGATCAAGGACTAGCGCGGCCGGGGAGCTGTTTTTT.

CDR3 sequence: CASSFSSGGASDTQYF. DNA for the CDR3: TGTGCCAGCAGCTTTTCCAGCGGGGGGGCCAGCGATACGCAGTATTTT. The chain links TRBV6-2 or TRBV6-3 to TRBJ2-3; TRBD2 agrees at 10 bases. Trimming removed 6 bases from V and 6 bases from J; junction bases left unmatched: 12. Germline V gene lookup returns CDR1 MNHEY and CDR2 SVGEGT. The CDR3 has 16 residues.

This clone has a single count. For the CDR3, the DNA is TGTGCCAGCAGCTTAAGGCGGGGGGACGAAGGTGAGCAGTTCTTC. It is translated as CASSLRRGDEGEQFF. This chain joins TRBV7-9 and TRBJ2-1; TRBD2 agrees at 8 bases. Germline loops: CDR1 SEHNR, CDR2 FQNEAQ (reference sequence). This CDR3 has 15 residues. With V trimmed by 2 bases and J by 9 bases, 9 bases remained unmatched.

The CDR3 loop reads CASSVGQGADTIYF. CDR3 coding DNA: TGTGCCAGCAGTGTGGGACAGGGTGCTGACACCATATATTTT. The chain links TRBV2 to TRBJ1-3; 9 bases map to TRBD1. From germline, CDR1 is SNHLY and CDR2 FYNNEI. This CDR3 is 14 amino acids long. With V trimmed by 4 bases and J by 8 bases, 6 bases remained unmatched.

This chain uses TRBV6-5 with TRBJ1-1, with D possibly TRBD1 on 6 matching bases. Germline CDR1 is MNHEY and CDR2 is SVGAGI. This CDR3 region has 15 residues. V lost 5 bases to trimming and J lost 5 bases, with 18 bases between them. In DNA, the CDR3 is TGTGCCAGCAGTCCTAGTCGTGGGGGGCTGACTGAAGCTTTCTTT. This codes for CASSPSRGGLTEAFF.

This CDR3 reads CASSKGPGTGGGETQYF. The CDR3 DNA sequence: TGTGCCAGCAGCAAAGGACCCGGGACAGGGGGCGGAGAGACCCAGTACTTC. This chain connects TRBV3-1 (or the pseudogene TRBV3-2) to TRBJ2-5; TRBD1 agrees at 12 bases. After removal of 5 bases from V and 4 bases from J, the junction contained 11 bases not matched to a gene. Germline V gene data show CDR1 as LGHDT and CDR2 as YNNKEL (reference sequence). This CDR3 is built from 17 residues.

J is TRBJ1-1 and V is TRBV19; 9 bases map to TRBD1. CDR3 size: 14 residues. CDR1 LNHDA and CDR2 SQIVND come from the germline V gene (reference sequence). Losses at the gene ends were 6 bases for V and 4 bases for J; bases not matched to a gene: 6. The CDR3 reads CASRRDREGTEAFF. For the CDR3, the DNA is TGTGCCAGTAGACGGGACAGGGAGGGCACTGAAGCTTTCTTT.

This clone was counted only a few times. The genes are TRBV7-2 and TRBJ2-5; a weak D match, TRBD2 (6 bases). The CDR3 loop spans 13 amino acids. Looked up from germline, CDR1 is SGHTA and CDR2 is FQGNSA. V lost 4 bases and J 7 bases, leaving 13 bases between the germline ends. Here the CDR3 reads CASSYVPEGTQYF. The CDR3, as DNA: TGTGCCAGCAGCTATGTCCCGGAGGGGACCCAGTACTTC.